This T cell receptor beta chain was captured by sequencing in a study of OX40 agonist ivuxolimab in advanced cancers. With respect to the entire study: Ivuxolimab, which targeted the costimulatory receptor OX40 (CD134), was an agonistic, fully human IgG2 monoclonal antibody. Intravenous ivuxolimab was administered to patients every 2 weeks at six dose levels: 0.01, 0.1, 0.3, 1.5, 3 and 10 mg/kg. Of the roughly 50 dose-escalation patients, hepatocellular carcinoma was present in around 20, melanoma in around 15, renal cell carcinoma in 9 and head and neck cancer in 9. A male proportion of 75% to 85% and a mean age of approximately 61 years, ranging from 23 to 79, were recorded for the dose-escalation cohort. Patients were allowed to have had prior anti-PD-1, anti-PD-L1 or anti-CTLA-4 therapy, and 40% of the dose-escalation patients had previously received checkpoint inhibitors. Partial responses occurred in three dose-escalation patients, of whom one had hepatocellular carcinoma and two had cutaneous melanoma. Peripheral TCRbeta sequencing aimed to test whether ivuxolimab altered TCR sequence diversity and caused clonal T-cell expansion. The paper reports the monotherapy dose-escalation portion (N = 52 patients) of the phase I ivuxolimab trial. Results and caveats for the whole study, not just this receptor: After ivuxolimab, more expanded clones were found on average in CD8+ T cells than in CD4+ T cells. Low levels of normalized T-cell clonal expansion were also seen in some patients who did not respond. At doses of 0.1 to 3.0 mg/kg, clonal expansion of both CD4+ and CD8+ blood T cells was observed from baseline to week 6. The antigen specificity of the peripheral T cells that underwent clonal expansion was not determined. In the 0.1-3.0 mg/kg groups, partial responders were among the patients with the lowest normalized peripheral clonal expansion, particularly in CD8+ T cells.

Patients with a history of autoimmune disease or receiving systemic immunosuppression were excluded from the trial. Peripheral blood for TCR sequencing was collected from all dose cohorts at baseline, on cycle 4 day 1, and on cycle 7 day 1. Samples were obtained from an open-label, multicenter, first-in-human phase I dose-escalation trial of ivuxolimab. The trial enrolled adults with locally advanced or metastatic head and neck squamous cell, hepatocellular, melanoma or renal cell carcinoma. Before TCR sequencing, CD4+ T cells and CD8+ T cells from peripheral blood were sorted into separate populations. With regard to this clone: Its antigen is currently not known. Base qualities are not at hand, and no much larger clone is one base apart.

To sequence the TCRbeta CDR3 region, genomic DNA was isolated from the sorted cells. TCRbeta CDR3 regions were sequenced using the immunoSEQ Assay. The table comes from immuneACCESS by way of TCRdb, which keeps in-frame sequences with V and J called. Part of the clones is missing from these tables; in studies checked, under half for an unresolved V gene and the rest for unknown reasons. Recorded for this sample are tens of thousands of clones; 80% to 90% of them occurred a single time. Less than 2% of the sample belongs to the ten largest clones. In the germline V gene, CDR1 corresponds to MGHRA and CDR2 to YSYEKL. The cysteine opens and the phenylalanine closes a CDR3 of 15 amino acids. Only the CDR3 region is kept as DNA, spanning 45 bases read in frame from base 1. V loses 1 base of germline sequence and J loses 9 bases, and the interval between the two ends is 13 bases.

The chain couples TRBV4-1 to TRBJ1-6; the D gene cannot be resolved reliably. The sample consisted of CD4+ or CD8+ T cells sorted from blood, taken in a trial of the OX40 agonist ivuxolimab. This clonotype was obtained from an adult with an advanced solid tumor such as melanoma, head and neck, liver or kidney cancer. CDR3 loop: CASSQASAAGSPLHF. The nucleotide sequence reads as follows: TGCGCCAGCAGCCAAGCATCGGCCGCGGGTTCACCCCTCCACTTT.